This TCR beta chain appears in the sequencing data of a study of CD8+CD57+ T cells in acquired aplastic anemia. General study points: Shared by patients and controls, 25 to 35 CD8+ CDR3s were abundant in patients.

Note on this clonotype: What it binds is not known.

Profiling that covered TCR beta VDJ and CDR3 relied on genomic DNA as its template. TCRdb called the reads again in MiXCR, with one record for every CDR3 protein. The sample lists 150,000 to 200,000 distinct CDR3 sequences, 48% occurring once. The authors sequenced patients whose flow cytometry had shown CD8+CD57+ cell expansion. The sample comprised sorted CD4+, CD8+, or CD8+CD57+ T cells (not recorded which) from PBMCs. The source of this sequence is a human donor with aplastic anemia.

The CDR3, as DNA: TGCAGTGCTGGAGCAACTAATGAGCAGTTCTTC. Translation: CSAGATNEQFF. This sequence joins TRBV20-1 and TRBJ2-1; D unclear. CDR3 size: 11 residues. Deletions cut 5 bases from V and 7 bases from J, with 9 bases between. The germline V gene has CDR1 DFQATT and CDR2 SNEGSKA (reference sequence).